These 2 T cell receptor beta chains came from one sample sequenced in a study of CD8 T cells in Susac syndrome. RNA amounts of 0.5 to 1 ug underwent reverse transcription with random hexamers. TCRdb re-derived calls from the immunoSEQ multiplex PCR reads in MiXCR, one entry per CDR3 protein. The table includes under 200,000 distinct CDR3 sequences, roughly 92% detected once. Sample: CD4+ T cells from PBMCs. The receptors here all came from a human donor with Susac syndrome.

The chain uses TRBV29-1 and TRBJ1-2; D is ambiguous. The CDR3 has 10 residues. Trimming pared 2 bases from V and 6 bases from J, leaving 4 bases between. Germline V CDR1 and CDR2: SQVTM, ANQGSEA. Here the CDR3 DNA reads TGCAGCGTTGAACCGAATGGCTACACCTTC. Translated, it gives CSVEPNGYTF.

The genes are TRBV20-1 and TRBJ2-3, with 8 bases aligning to TRBD2. J gave up 8 bases and V 0 bases, and 10 bases lay outside the gene matches. Germline lookup yields CDR1 DFQATT and CDR2 SNEGSKA (reference sequence). The CDR3 runs 15 residues. The CDR3 region is CSARDPRGGQVTQYF. CDR3 DNA sequence: TGCAGTGCTAGAGATCCCCGGGGGGGCCAAGTTACGCAGTATTTT.